Included here is one T cell receptor beta chain sequence, with context. The antigen remains undetermined. This record comes from a study of regulatory T cells in long-lasting Graves disease. Study-level points and caveats: Newly diagnosed disease favored TRBV20-1 and TRBJ2-1 over persistent disease.

This sample's time point: newly diagnosed GD, antithyroid drugs for less than 3 months. The TCR library used RNA extracted from PBMCs. Diagnoses of Graves' disease were made by American Thyroid Association guidelines. Arm-PCR with iRepertoire HTBI primers amplified the CDR3 regions for these TCR beta libraries. TCRdb re-derived calls from the multiplex PCR reads in MiXCR, one entry per CDR3 protein. This table holds some 250,000 distinct CDR3 sequences, just over 20% found once. Germline trimming cut 7 bases from V and 9 bases from J; bases unmatched to any gene: 9. CDR1 and CDR2 from the germline V gene are ENHRY and SYGVKD. The CDR3 spans 14 residues.

V and J are TRBV10-3 and TRBJ1-6, with 7 positions matching TRBD1. The clonotype was recovered from a female donor with Graves disease. The sample consisted of peripheral blood mononuclear cells (PBMCs), taken at new diagnosis, from a patient treated with antithyroid drugs. DNA of the CDR3: TGTGCCATCACCAAAGACAGGGTTGGTTCACCCCTCCACTTT. Protein product: CAITKDRVGSPLHF.